The 9 T cell receptor beta chains below were found in one sample sequenced in a study of shared clonotypes between healthy human individuals. Generated by immunoSEQ multiplex PCR, the TCRdb table keeps only in-frame clones and is missing some. The sample has about 520,000 clones, 70% to 80% seen once; the top ten hold 12%. What was sequenced was PBMCs. The receptors come from a woman aged 35 to 49 in good health. Some clones in this sample may be carry-over from other donors' samples.

V usage is TRBV7-2 and J usage is TRBJ1-1; D not certain. The CDR3 loop spans 13 amino acids. CDR1 is SGHTA and CDR2 is FQGNSA in the germline V gene. Trimming left V 5 bases short and J 4 bases short, with 11 bases between. CDR3 protein: CASSRRVGTEAFF. The CDR3, as DNA: TGTGCCAGCAGCCGACGGGTCGGCACTGAAGCTTTCTTT.

The count of this clone is one. This chain connects TRBV30 to TRBJ2-1, with D uncertain. The CDR3 loop spans 12 amino acids. V shed 0 bases and J shed 8 bases, with 8 bases lying between them. From germline, CDR1 is GTSNPN and CDR2 SVGIG (reference sequence). CDR3 sequence (DNA): TGTGCCTGGAGTGTATCTTCCTATGAGCAGTTCTTC. Translating gives CAWSVSSYEQFF.

V usage is TRBV29-1 and J usage is TRBJ2-7, with D tentatively TRBD2 (6 bases). Germline V CDR1 and CDR2: SQVTM, ANQGSEA. Trimming pared 6 bases from V and 0 bases from J, leaving 9 bases between. This CDR3 comprises 12 residues. CDR3 amino acids: CSVELASYEQYF. In DNA, the CDR3 is TGCAGCGTCGAACTAGCCTCCTACGAGCAGTACTTC.

The rearrangement joins TRBV19 to TRBJ1-4, with 7 positions matching TRBD1. CDR3 length equals 14 residues. V lost 4 bases and J lost 5; bases outside the gene matches: 4. Germline lookup yields CDR1 LNHDA and CDR2 SQIVND (reference sequence). This CDR3 is CASSSRDRNEKLFF. The CDR3 DNA is TGTGCCAGTAGTAGCCGGGACAGAAATGAAAAACTGTTTTTT.

There are a few counts of this clone. The chain recombines TRBV11-3 with TRBJ2-1; possibly TRBD2 for D (5 bases). V lost 1 base to trimming and J lost 8 bases, with 12 bases between them. The CDR3 totals 14 residues. Germline values: CDR1 SGHNT, CDR2 YENEEA. The DNA for the CDR3 is TGTGCCAGCAGCTTAGGCCTAGCTACGGATGAGCAGTTCTTC. Residues: CASSLGLATDEQFF.

This chain joins TRBV19 and TRBJ2-7; D is perhaps TRBD2 (6 bases). The CDR3 loop spans 14 amino acids. Germline CDR1 is LNHDA and CDR2 is SQIVND (reference sequence). The germline V and J ends were trimmed by 5 bases and 7 bases, with 18 bases remaining between them. As DNA, the CDR3 is TGTGCCAGTAGTTTCGAGCGGAATAGCGGAGAGCAGTACTTC. Amino acid sequence: CASSFERNSGEQYF. The full variable domain, rest sourced from reference TRBV19 and TRBJ2-7, is DGGITQSPKYLFRKEGQNVTLSCEQNLNHDAMYWYRQDPGQGLRLIYYSQIVNDFQKGDIAEGYSVSREKKESFPLTVTSAQKNPTAFYLCASSFERNSGEQYFGPGTRLTVT.

The CDR3: CASSKEAPEQFF. The CDR3, as DNA: TGTGCCAGCAGCAAAGAGGCGCCTGAGCAGTTCTTC. This sequence joins TRBV21-1 and TRBJ2-1. TRBV21-1 is a pseudogene segment. The CDR3 is 12 amino acids.

A note on this clone: This sample includes further DNA sequences coding for the same CDR3. The chain couples TRBV5-1 to TRBJ2-5, with D perhaps matching TRBD2 (6 bases). The CDR3 extends over 16 amino acids. Germline V gives CDR1 SGHRS, CDR2 YFSETQ. The V gene lost 3 bases and the J gene lost 1 base, with 16 bases spanning the gap. The CDR3, as DNA: TGCGCCAGCAGCTCCGGCGTCGCGGGAACCCAAGAGACCCAGTACTTC. Translated, it gives CASSSGVAGTQETQYF.

The V gene is TRBV30, the J gene TRBJ1-4, with D unresolved. This CDR3 spans 13 amino acids. The V gene lost 4 bases and the J gene lost 4 bases, with 10 bases spanning the gap. Per germline, CDR1 GTSNPN and CDR2 SVGIG (reference sequence). CDR3 DNA: TGTGCCTGGAACCATGGGCTTAATGAAAAACTGTTTTTT. Protein product: CAWNHGLNEKLFF.